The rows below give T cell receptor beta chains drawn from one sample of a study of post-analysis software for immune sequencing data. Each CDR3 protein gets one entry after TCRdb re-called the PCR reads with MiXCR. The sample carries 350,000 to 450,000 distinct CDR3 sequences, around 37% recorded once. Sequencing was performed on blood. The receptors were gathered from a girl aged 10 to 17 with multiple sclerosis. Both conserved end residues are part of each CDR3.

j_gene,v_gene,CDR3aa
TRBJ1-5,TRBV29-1,CSVEERYSNQPQHF
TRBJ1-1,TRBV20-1,CSARTGTDLEAFF
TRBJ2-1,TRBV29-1,CSVGADLYNEQFF
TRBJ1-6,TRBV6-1,CASSHYRENRSPLHF
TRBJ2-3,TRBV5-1,CASSDLYSIDTQYF
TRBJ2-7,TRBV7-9,CASARRDTSYEQYF
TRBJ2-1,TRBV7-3,CASSETSGTYNEQFF
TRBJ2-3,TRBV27,CASSLGVAGGVDTQYF
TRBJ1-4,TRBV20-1,CSALRGTGGKLFF
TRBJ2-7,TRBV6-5,CASSYWDNSYEQYF
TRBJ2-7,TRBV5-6,CASSRYRGTLDEQYF
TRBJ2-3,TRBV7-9,CASSLGRQLDTQYF
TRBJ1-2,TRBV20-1,CSVRAGRGGYTF
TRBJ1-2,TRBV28,CASSFSWEAQPYGYTF
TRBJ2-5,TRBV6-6,CASSLLVLVGGQETQYF
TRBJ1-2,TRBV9,CASSPDSIYGYTF
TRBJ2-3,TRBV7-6,CASRPGVGTDTQYF
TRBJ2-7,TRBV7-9,CASSLWDRANEQYF
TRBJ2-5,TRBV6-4,CASSESGGSQETQYF
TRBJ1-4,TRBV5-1,CASSKGQSNEKLFF
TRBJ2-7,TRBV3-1,CASSQLGLSYEQYF
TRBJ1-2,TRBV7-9,CASSLGAGQGLNYGYTF